Below, 13 T cell receptor beta chains from the same sample are listed, as sequenced in a study of yellow fever vaccine responses in identical twins. MiXCR was run by TCRdb on the RT-PCR reads, yielding one entry per CDR3 protein. Here the sample spans about 18,000 distinct CDR3 sequences, around 67% being singletons. The sequenced sample was T cells from blood (PBMCs), unsorted or a sorted subset (not recorded which), obtained before or after yellow fever vaccination (not recorded which). These receptors came from a woman aged 18-29 years who received the yellow fever vaccine.

The CDR3 DNA follows: TGTGCCAGCAGCCGCCTCGGGGTGGGAACTGAAGCTTTCTTT. This sequence encodes CASSRLGVGTEAFF. The rearrangement uses TRBV7-3 and TRBJ1-1; D call uncertain. V was pared by 5 bases and J by 5 bases, with 15 bases between. This CDR3 is built from 14 residues. Germline values: CDR1 SGHTA, CDR2 FQGTGA.

This clonotype was observed a handful of times. The rearrangement uses TRBV2 and TRBJ2-1, with D uncertain. Germline V gives CDR1 SNHLY, CDR2 FYNNEI. This CDR3 spans 13 amino acids. The V and J ends lost 8 bases and 3 bases respectively, with 11 bases between them. The CDR3 nucleotides read TGTGCCAGCGGGTTAAACAGCTACAATGAGCAGTTCTTC. This translates into CASGLNSYNEQFF.

The gene calls are TRBV27 and TRBJ2-7; 13 bases agree with TRBD2. The germline CDR1 and CDR2 sequences are MNHEY and SMNVEV (reference sequence). V gave up 10 bases and J gave up 5 bases; unmatched junction bases: 8. CDR3 length: 14 amino acids. In DNA form, the CDR3 reads TGTGCCATCTGGGGTGGGACTAGCGGGGACGAGCAGTACGTC. It specifies CAIWGGTSGDEQYV.

This clonotype came up once. The rearrangement links TRBV11-1 to TRBJ1-4; no clear D gene. Trimming took 1 base from V and 8 from J, leaving 11 bases between them. The CDR3 extends over 14 amino acids. Germline CDR1 SGHAT, CDR2 FQDESV (reference sequence). CDR3 sequence: CASSLGSGGEKLFF. The DNA of the CDR3 is TGTGCCAGCAGCTTAGGTTCAGGCGGAGAAAAACTGTTTTTT.

This sequence joins TRBV2 and TRBJ2-7, with no clear D. This CDR3 region has 13 residues. The ends were cut back, 8 bases at V and 3 bases at J, with 14 bases in the middle. The V gene's germline CDR1 is SNHLY and CDR2 FYNNEI. The CDR3 here is CASAFGVLYEQYV. The CDR3 DNA sequence: TGTGCCAGCGCGTTCGGCGTCCTCTACGAGCAGTACGTC.

The rearrangement links TRBV5-1 to TRBJ2-5; D not resolved. V was cut by 0 bases and J by 9 bases, with 9 bases left in between. From germline, CDR1 is SGHRS and CDR2 YFSETQ. The CDR3 has 12 amino acids. The CDR3 protein is CASSLVFGAQYF. CDR3 DNA: TGCGCCAGCAGCTTGGTGTTTGGGGCCCAGTACTTC.

The genes are TRBV3-1 and TRBJ2-2; TRBD1 aligns across 11 bases. This CDR3 comprises 16 residues. CDR1 is LGHDT, CDR2 YNNKEL, per germline (reference sequence). V lost 3 bases to trimming and J lost 6 bases; unmatched junction nucleotides: 6. The CDR3 nucleotides are TGTGCCAGCAGCCATCGGACAGGGGGCTTACCCGGGGAGCTGTTTTTT. Its protein product is CASSHRTGGLPGELFF.

The chain is built from TRBV12-3 or TRBV12-4 and TRBJ2-2; D unclear. CDR3 length: 13 amino acids. Trimming cost V 6 bases and J 8 bases, with 13 bases left between them. CDR3 sequence: CASRSTPWGELFF. The DNA of the CDR3 is TGTGCCAGCAGATCTACCCCCTGGGGGGAGCTGTTTTTT.

The chain links TRBV12-3 or TRBV12-4 to TRBJ2-1, with 8 bases identical to TRBD1. J gave up 6 bases and V 5 bases, and 9 bases lay outside the gene matches. The CDR3 has 15 residues. The CDR3 spells CASSIGQGPFNEQFF. The CDR3 bases are TGTGCCAGCAGTATAGGACAGGGCCCTTTCAATGAGCAGTTCTTC.

This chain connects TRBV20-1 to TRBJ2-7; 7 nucleotides line up with TRBD2. V was pared by 0 bases and J by 3 bases, with 2 bases of the junction left unmatched. The CDR3 spans 13 residues. Germline-derived CDR1 and CDR2 are DFQATT and SNEGSKA (reference sequence). The CDR3 DNA is TGCAGTGCTAGAGATCCTAGCGGCTACGAGCAGTACGTC. It translates to CSARDPSGYEQYV.

The chain joins TRBV29-1 to TRBJ2-1, with D possibly TRBD2 on 6 matching bases. This CDR3 comprises 12 residues. CDR1 and CDR2 (germline): SQVTM, ANQGSEA. Trimming removed 6 bases at V and 4 bases at J, with 10 bases between. CDR3 DNA: TGCAGCGTGACTAGTGGGTACAATGAGCAGTTCTTC. Encoded protein: CSVTSGYNEQFF.

Of note for this clonotype: Compared with germline, one end of the junction differs, possibly owing to a read error. The V and J genes are TRBV28 and TRBJ2-1; tentatively, D is TRBD2 (7 bases). The CDR3 contains 14 residues. Germline V gene data show CDR1 as MDHEN and CDR2 as SYDVKM. The CDR3: CATPAGASYNELFF. For the CDR3, the DNA is TGTGCCACCCCCGCGGGGGCCTCCTACAATGAGCTGTTCTTC. Complete variable domain (other parts from reference TRBV28 and TRBJ2-1): DVKVTQSSRYLVKRTGEKVFLECVQDMDHENMFWYRQDPGLGLRLIYFSYDVKMKEKGDIPEGYSVSREKKERFSLILESASTNQTSMYLCATPAGASYNELFFGPGTRLTVL.

V gene TRBV7-1 combines with J gene TRBJ2-2; the match to TRBD2 covers 7 bases. TRBV7-1 is an ORF; its function is uncertain. Losses at the gene ends were 3 bases for V and 7 bases for J; bases not matched to a gene: 8. This CDR3 spans 15 amino acids. The CDR3: CASSSRTSRGGELFF. The CDR3 region has the DNA TGTGCCAGCAGCTCCCGGACTAGTAGGGGCGGGGAGCTGTTTTTT.